This section outlines one TCR beta chain sequence together with its context. Its antigen is not known. The entry originates in a study of CD8+ T cells in alopecia areata. As for treatment: oral pan-JAK inhibitor, 5-10 mg twice daily. Study-level findings and limits: It was observed that many expanded lesional clones persisted in scalp and blood during tofacitinib.

Germline CDR1 reads SQVTM; CDR2 reads ANQGSEA. Unmatched junction bases numbered 6, after V lost 6 bases and J lost 4 bases. This CDR3 region has 13 residues. RNA was extracted and reverse transcribed into cDNA as the sequencing template. Clones were sequenced by immunoSEQ multiplex PCR, and TCRdb holds only the in-frame ones, with some missing. This repertoire shows more than 100,000 clones, more than 45% found once; its top ten account for roughly 0.5%. The sequencing here drew on CD4+ T cells sorted from blood, taken at week 4, from a patient treated with tofacitinib. The rearrangement joins TRBV29-1 to TRBJ2-5; the match to TRBD1 covers 9 bases. The receptor was derived from a human donor with alopecia areata. CDR3 DNA sequence: TGCAGCGTCTATAAACAGGGGGCAGAGACCCAGTACTTC. It specifies CSVYKQGAETQYF.